The TCR beta chain described here comes from a study of T-cell reconstitution after alpha-beta-depleted transplantation in children. General study points: After one year, T-cell counts and TCRbeta diversity mostly came from new T cells. In some patients, recipient T cells and intrathymic progenitors surviving conditioning explained high day-60 diversity. About two months after transplant, alpha-beta T cells reportedly came from several hundred expanded graft clones.

The table lists this clonotype with many counts. Its antigen is as yet unknown. Preparation of the TCRbeta library used unique molecular identifiers. TCRdb used MiXCR to reprocess the PCR reads, holding one entry per CDR3 protein. The data contain roughly 120,000 distinct CDR3 sequences, 10% to 13% of them singletons. Germline trimming cut 2 bases from V and 7 bases from J; bases unmatched to any gene: 5. The CDR3 is made up of 15 amino acids. This sequence was found in a boy aged 2 to 10 with acute lymphoblastic leukemia, due to receive a stem cell transplant. The V gene is TRBV12-3 or TRBV12-4, the J gene TRBJ2-1; 10 bases agree with TRBD2. Sequenced here: PBMCs, sampled before TCRalphabeta/CD19-depleted stem cell transplant. The CDR3 nucleotides read TGTGCCAGCAGTTTATGGCTAGCGGGAGAAAATGAGCAGTTCTTC. Encoded protein: CASSLWLAGENEQFF.